One sample yielded the 9 T cell receptor beta chains listed below, sequenced in a study of post-analysis software for immune sequencing data. General study points: TRBV5-6, TRBV5-1 and TRBV20-1 were among four or five TRBV segments more frequent in patients than controls.

These TCRs' antigens remain unknown. TCR beta libraries were prepared from cDNA with unique molecular identifiers. A single record per CDR3 protein comes from TCRdb applying MiXCR to the PCR reads. The data hold hundreds of thousands of distinct CDR3 sequences, with roughly 30% observed a single time. Material for sequencing was blood. These receptors all come from a girl aged 10-17 years with multiple sclerosis.

This clonotype was counted only a few times. The chain combines TRBV20-1 with TRBJ2-3; a weak D match, TRBD1 (6 bases). Per the germline V gene, CDR1 is DFQATT and CDR2 is SNEGSKA (reference sequence). The ends were cut back, 3 bases at V and 6 bases at J, with 10 bases in the middle. This CDR3 region has 12 residues. This CDR3 reads CSASQGPDTQYF. The CDR3 region has the DNA TGCAGTGCTAGTCAGGGGCCTGATACGCAGTATTTT.

The chain recombines TRBV18 with TRBJ2-1, with 12 bases aligning to TRBD2. The CDR3 covers 16 residues. J gave up 9 bases and V 2 bases, and 8 bases lay outside the gene matches. Germline loops: CDR1 KGHSH, CDR2 LQKENI. CDR3 in amino acids: CASSPWETSGRGEQFF. CDR3 in DNA: TGTGCCAGCTCACCATGGGAGACTAGCGGGAGAGGTGAGCAGTTCTTC.

Regarding this clonotype: This could be a read error, since a much larger clone is one nucleotide away. The chain couples TRBV4-3 to TRBJ2-1; D might be TRBD2 (5 bases). From germline, CDR1 is LGHNA and CDR2 YSLEER. CDR3 length: 14 amino acids. CDR3 region: CASSQVTGNNGQFF. The CDR3 DNA sequence: TGCGCCAGCAGCCAAGTTACGGGAAACAATGGGCAGTTCTTC.

This clonotype was observed a handful of times. V and J are TRBV20-1 and TRBJ1-5; D not resolved. Trimming took off 5 bases at V and 6 bases at J, with 11 bases between the two ends. The germline V gene has CDR1 DFQATT and CDR2 SNEGSKA (reference sequence). The CDR3 is 12 residues long. The CDR3, as DNA: TGCAGTGCTTACCGACATAGTCAGCCCCAGCATTTT. Its protein is CSAYRHSQPQHF.

This clonotype was recorded a few times. The rearrangement joins TRBV7-8 to TRBJ2-7; 7 nucleotides agree with TRBD2. Germline CDR1 is SGHVS and CDR2 is FQNEAQ. The trim removed 1 base at V and 2 bases at J, leaving 5 bases unmatched. The CDR3 consists of 15 residues. CDR3 nucleotides: TGTGCCAGCAGCTTAGTACCTAGCGGACCCTACGAGCAGTACTTC. It encodes CASSLVPSGPYEQYF.

This clonotype was counted a few times. This chain uses TRBV29-1 with TRBJ2-1; 7 bases agree with TRBD1. This CDR3 spans 12 amino acids. J lost 5 bases, V lost 7 bases, and 5 bases had no gene match. CDR1 and CDR2 (germline): SQVTM, ANQGSEA. The CDR3 spells CSGGTANNEQFF. CDR3 coding DNA: TGCAGCGGGGGGACAGCGAACAATGAGCAGTTCTTC.

The chain links TRBV11-2 to TRBJ2-3; D unclear. Germline V gene sequence: CDR1 SGHAT, CDR2 FQNNGV. V was clipped by 1 base and J by 6 bases, with 14 bases between them. The CDR3 loop spans 15 amino acids. CDR3 nucleotide sequence: TGTGCCAGCAGCTTAGTAGACTCCTGGGCCGATACGCAGTATTTT. Amino acid sequence: CASSLVDSWADTQYF.

A word on this clonotype: The junction shows a germline mismatch at one end, possibly a read error. The chain links TRBV20-1 to TRBJ2-1; the D is unclear. Germline CDR1 DFQATT, CDR2 SNEGSKA (reference sequence). The CDR3 is made up of 14 amino acids. CDR3 nucleotides: TGCAGTGCTAGAGATCTTCGCAGTTACAATGAGCGGTTCTTC. Amino acid sequence: CSARDLRSYNERFF.

The V and J genes are TRBV20-1 and TRBJ1-2, with D perhaps TRBD1 (5 bases). The V end was cut by 4 bases, the J end by 1 base, with 7 bases between. Germline loops: CDR1 DFQATT, CDR2 SNEGSKA (reference sequence). The CDR3 loop spans 12 amino acids. The CDR3 region is CSATQVNYGYTF. The DNA of the CDR3 is TGCAGTGCTACACAGGTTAACTATGGCTACACCTTC.